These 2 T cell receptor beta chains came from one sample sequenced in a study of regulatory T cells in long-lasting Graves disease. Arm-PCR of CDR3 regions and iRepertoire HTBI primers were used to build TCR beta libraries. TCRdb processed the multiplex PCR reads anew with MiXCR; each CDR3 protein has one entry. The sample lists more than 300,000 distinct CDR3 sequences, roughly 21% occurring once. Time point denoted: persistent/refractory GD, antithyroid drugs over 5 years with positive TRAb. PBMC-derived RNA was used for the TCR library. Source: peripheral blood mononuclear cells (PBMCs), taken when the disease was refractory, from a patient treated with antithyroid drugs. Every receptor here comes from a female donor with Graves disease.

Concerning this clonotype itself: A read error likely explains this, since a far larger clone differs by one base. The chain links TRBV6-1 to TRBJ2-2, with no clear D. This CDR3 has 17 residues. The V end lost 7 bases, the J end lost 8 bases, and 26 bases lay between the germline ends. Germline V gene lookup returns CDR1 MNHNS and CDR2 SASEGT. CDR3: CASTAPSYSVAAGELFF. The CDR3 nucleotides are TGTGCCAGCACCGCTCCTTCCTACTCAGTGGCTGCTGGGGAGCTGTTTTTT.

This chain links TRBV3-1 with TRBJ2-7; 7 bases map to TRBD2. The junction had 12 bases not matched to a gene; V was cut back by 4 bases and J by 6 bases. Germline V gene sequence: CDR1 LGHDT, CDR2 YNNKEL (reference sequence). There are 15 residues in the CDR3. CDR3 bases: TGTGCCAGCAGCCGCTCTAGCGGACCCTCCCGCGAGCAGTACTTC. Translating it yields CASSRSSGPSREQYF.